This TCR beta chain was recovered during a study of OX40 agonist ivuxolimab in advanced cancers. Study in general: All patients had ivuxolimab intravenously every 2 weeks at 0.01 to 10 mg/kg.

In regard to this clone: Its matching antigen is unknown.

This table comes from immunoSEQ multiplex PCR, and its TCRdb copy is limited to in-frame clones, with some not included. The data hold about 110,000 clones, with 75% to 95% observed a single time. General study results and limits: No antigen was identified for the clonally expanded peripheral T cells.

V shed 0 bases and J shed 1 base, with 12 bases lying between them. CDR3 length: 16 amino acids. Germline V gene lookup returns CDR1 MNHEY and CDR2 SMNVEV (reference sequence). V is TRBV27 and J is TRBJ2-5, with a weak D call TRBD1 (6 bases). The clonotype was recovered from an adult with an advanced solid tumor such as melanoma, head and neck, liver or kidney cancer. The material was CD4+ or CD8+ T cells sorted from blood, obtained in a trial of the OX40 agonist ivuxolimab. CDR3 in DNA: TGTGCCAGCAGTTTATCGTCAGGGGCACTCCAAGAGACCCAGTACTTC. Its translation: CASSLSSGALQETQYF.